This entry is about one T cell receptor beta chain. The antigen is unknown. With 4 bases clipped from V and 4 bases from J, the junction kept 6 bases outside the gene matches. The germline gives CDR1 SEHNR, CDR2 FQNEAQ (reference sequence). This CDR3 is 14 amino acids long. Extracted RNA was reverse transcribed, and the resulting cDNA served as sequencing template. Here immunoSEQ multiplex PCR was the method, and the copy in TCRdb shows in-frame clones only, minus some. The table includes 150,000 or so clones, roughly 50% detected once. This entry belongs to a study of CD8+ T cells in alopecia areata. Treatment of the sample: oral pan-JAK inhibitor, 5-10 mg twice daily. Study outcomes and limitations: Normal scalp had lower clonality than lesional scalp, with alopecia totalis/universalis lesions showing this most strongly.

The V call is TRBV7-9, the J call TRBJ1-2; TRBD1 matches at 7 bases. The sequence derives from a human donor with alopecia areata. The starting material was CD8+ T cells sorted from blood, obtained at week 4, from a patient treated with tofacitinib. As DNA, the CDR3 is TGTGCCAGCAGCTCGGACGACAGGGCCTATGGCTACACCTTC. This translates into CASSSDDRAYGYTF.